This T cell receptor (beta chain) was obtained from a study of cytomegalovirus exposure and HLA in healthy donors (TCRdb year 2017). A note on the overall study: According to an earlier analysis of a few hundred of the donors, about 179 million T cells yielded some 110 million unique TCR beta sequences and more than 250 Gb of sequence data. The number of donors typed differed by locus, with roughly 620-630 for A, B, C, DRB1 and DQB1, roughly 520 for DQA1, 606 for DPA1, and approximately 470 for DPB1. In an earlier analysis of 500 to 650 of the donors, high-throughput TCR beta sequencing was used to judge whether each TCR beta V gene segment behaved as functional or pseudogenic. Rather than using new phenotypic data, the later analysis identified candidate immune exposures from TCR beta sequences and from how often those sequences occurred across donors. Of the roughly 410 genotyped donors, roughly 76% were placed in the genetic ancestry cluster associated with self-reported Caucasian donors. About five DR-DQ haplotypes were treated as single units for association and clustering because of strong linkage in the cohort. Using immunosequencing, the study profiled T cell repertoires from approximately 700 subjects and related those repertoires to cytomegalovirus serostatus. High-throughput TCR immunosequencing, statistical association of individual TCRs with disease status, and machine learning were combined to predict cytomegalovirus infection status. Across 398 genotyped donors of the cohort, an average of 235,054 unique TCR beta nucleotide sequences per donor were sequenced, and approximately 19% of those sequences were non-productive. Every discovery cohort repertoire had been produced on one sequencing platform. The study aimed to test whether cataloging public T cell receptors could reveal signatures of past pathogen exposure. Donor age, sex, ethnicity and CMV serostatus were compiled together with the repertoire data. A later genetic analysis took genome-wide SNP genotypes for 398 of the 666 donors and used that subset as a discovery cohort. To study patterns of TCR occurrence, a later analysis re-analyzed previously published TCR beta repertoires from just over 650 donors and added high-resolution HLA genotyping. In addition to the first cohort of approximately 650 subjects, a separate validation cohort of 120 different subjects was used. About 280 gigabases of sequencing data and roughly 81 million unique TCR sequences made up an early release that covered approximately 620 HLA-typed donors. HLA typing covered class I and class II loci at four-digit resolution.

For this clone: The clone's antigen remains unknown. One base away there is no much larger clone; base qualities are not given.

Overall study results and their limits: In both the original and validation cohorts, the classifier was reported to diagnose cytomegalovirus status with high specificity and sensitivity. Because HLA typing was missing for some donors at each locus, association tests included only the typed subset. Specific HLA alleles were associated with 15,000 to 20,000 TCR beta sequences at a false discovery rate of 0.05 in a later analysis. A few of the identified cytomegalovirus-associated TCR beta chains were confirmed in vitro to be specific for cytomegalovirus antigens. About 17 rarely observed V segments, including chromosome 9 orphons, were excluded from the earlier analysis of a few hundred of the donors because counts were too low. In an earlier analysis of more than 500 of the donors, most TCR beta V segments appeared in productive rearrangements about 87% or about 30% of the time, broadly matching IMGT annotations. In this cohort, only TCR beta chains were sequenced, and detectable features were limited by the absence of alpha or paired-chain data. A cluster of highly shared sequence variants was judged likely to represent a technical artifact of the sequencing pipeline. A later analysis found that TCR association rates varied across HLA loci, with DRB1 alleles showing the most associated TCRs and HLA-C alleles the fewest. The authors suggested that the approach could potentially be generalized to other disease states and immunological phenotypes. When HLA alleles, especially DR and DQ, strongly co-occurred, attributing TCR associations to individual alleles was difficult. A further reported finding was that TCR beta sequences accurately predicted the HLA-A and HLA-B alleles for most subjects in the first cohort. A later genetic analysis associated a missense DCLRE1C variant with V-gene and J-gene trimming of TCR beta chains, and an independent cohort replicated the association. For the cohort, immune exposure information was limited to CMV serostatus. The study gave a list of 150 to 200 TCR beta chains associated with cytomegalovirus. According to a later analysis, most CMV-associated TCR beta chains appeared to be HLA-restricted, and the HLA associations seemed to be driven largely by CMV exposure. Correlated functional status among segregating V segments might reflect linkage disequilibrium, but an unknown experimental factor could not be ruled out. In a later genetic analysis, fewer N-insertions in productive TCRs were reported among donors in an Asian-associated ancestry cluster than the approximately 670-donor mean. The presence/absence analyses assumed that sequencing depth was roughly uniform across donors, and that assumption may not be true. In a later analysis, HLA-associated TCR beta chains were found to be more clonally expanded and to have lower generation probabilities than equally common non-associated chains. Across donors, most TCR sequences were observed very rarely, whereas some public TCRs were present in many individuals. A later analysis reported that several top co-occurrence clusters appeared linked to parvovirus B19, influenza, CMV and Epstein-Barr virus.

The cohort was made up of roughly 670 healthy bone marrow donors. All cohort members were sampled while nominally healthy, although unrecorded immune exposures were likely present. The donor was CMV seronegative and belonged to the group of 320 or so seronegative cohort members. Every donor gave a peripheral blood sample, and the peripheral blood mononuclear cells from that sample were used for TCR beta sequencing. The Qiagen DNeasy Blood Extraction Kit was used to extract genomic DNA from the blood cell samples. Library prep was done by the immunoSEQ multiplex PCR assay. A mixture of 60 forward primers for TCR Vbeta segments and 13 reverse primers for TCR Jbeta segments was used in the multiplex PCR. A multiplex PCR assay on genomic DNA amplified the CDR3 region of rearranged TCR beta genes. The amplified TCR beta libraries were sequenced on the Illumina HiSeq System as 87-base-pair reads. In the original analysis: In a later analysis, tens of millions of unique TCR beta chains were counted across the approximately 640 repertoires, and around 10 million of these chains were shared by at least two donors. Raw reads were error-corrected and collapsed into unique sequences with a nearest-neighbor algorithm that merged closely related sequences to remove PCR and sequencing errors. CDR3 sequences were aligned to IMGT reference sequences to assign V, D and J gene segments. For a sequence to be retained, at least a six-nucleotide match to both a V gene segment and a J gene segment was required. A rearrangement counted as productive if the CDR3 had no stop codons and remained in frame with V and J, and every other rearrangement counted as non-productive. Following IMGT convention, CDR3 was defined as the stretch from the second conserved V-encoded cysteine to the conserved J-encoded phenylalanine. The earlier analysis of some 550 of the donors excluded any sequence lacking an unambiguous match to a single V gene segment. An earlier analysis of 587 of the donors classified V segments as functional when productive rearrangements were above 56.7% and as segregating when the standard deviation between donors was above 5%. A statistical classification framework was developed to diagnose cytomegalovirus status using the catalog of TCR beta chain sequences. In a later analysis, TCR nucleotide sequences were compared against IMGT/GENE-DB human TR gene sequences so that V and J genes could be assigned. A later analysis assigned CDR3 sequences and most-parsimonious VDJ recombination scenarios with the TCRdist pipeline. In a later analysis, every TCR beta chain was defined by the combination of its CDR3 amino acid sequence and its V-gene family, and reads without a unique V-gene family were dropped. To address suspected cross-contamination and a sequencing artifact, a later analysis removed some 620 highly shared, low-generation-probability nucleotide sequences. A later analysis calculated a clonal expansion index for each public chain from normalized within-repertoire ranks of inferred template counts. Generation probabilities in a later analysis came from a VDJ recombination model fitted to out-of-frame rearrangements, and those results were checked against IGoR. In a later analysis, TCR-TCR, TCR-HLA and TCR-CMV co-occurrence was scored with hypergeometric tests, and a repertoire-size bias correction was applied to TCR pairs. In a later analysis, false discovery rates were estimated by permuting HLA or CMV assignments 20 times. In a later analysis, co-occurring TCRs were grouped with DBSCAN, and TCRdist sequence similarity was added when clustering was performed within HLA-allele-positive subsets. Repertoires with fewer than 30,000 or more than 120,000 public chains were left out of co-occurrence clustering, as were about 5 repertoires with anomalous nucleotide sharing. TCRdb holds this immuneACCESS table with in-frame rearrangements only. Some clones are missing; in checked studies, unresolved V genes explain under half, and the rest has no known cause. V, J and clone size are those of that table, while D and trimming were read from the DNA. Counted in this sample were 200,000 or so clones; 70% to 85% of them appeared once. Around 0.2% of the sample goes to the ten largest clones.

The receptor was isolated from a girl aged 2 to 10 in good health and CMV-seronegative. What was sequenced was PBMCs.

This receptor has the CDR3 CASSLVAGGSSYNEQFF. The DNA reads TGCGCCAGCAGCTTGGTAGCGGGGGGTAGTTCCTACAATGAGCAGTTCTTC. This chain joins TRBV5-1 to TRBJ2-1; 10 central nucleotides agree with TRBD2. At the junction V is shortened by 0 bases and J by 1 base; bases outside the gene matches: 4. According to the germline V gene, CDR1 reads SGHRS and CDR2 reads YFSETQ. From the cysteine through the phenylalanine, the CDR3 covers 17 amino acids. This entry keeps only the CDR3 DNA: 51 bases, framed from base 1.